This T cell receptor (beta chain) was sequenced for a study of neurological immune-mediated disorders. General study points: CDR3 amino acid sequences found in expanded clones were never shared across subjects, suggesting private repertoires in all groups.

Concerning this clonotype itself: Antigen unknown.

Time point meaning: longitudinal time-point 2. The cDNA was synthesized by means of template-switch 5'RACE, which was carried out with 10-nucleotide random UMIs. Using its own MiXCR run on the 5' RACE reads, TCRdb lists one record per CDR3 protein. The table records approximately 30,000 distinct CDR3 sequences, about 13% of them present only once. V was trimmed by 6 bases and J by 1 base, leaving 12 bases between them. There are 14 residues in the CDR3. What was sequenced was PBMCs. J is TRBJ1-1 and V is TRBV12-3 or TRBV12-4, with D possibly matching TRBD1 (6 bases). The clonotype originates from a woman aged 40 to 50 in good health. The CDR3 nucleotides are TGTGCCAGCAGCCCAACAGGGAGGAACACTGAAGCTTTCTTT. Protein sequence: CASSPTGRNTEAFF.